This T cell receptor beta chain was recorded in a study of blood T cell repertoires in COVID-19. Only in-frame clones appear in the TCRdb table, and some are missing; sequencing was by immunoSEQ multiplex PCR. The sample includes about 150,000 clones, 75% to 90% of them seen just once. CDR3 size: 15 residues. In germline, CDR1 is SGDLS, CDR2 YYNGEE. V was pared by 3 bases and J by 0 bases, with 3 bases of the junction left unmatched. This receptor was taken from a man between 18 and 35 years old with COVID-19, enrolled during active disease. J is TRBJ2-1 and V is TRBV9; 7 bases are shared with TRBD1. Sequenced: peripheral blood. The CDR3 DNA follows: TGTGCCAGCAGCGGCCGGGACAGCTCCTACAATGAGCAGTTCTTC. It codes for CASSGRDSSYNEQFF.